This T cell receptor (beta chain) stems from a study of early T cells in non-severe SARS-CoV-2 infection. This CDR3 has 15 residues. Germline assignment: CDR1 LGHNA and CDR2 YSLEER. The V gene lost 3 bases and the J gene lost 6 bases, with 14 bases spanning the gap. Attachment of unique molecular identifiers to individual cDNA molecules was performed. TCRdb redid the calling of the 5' RACE reads with MiXCR, one entry per CDR3 protein. The sample has approximately 44,000 distinct CDR3 sequences; roughly an eighth are singletons. The chain carries TRBV4-3 and TRBJ2-2; tentative D call: TRBD1 (5 bases). This TCR was recovered from an adult who was a healthcare worker with PCR-confirmed SARS-CoV-2 infection or an uninfected control (not recorded which). Sequencing was carried out using whole blood. The CDR3 nucleotides read TGCGCCAGCAGCCAGCTTAGTGTCAGGGCCGGGGAGCTGTTTTTT. It yields the protein CASSQLSVRAGELFF.